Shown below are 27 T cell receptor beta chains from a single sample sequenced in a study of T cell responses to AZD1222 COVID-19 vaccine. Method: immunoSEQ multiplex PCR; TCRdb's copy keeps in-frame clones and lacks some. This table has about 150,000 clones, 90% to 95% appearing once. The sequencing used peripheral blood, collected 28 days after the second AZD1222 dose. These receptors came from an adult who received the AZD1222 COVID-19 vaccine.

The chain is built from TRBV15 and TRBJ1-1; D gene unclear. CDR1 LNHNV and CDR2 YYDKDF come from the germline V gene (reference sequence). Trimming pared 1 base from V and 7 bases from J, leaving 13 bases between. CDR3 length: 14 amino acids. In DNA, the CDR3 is TGTGCCACCAGCAGAGCTTTTGAAGGGATTGAAGCTTTCTTT. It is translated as CATSRAFEGIEAFF. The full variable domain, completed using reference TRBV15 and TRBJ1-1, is DAMVIQNPRYQVTQFGKPVTLSCSQTLNHNVMYWYQQKSSQAPKLLFHYYDKDFNNEADTPDNFQSRRPNTSFCFLDIRSPGLGDTAMYLCATSRAFEGIEAFFGQGTRLTVV.

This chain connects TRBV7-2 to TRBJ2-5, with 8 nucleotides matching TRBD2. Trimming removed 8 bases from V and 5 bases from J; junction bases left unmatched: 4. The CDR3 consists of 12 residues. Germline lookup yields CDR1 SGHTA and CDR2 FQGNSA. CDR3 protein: CASAPGGETQYF. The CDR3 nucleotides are TGTGCCAGCGCCCCGGGGGGGGAGACCCAGTACTTC.

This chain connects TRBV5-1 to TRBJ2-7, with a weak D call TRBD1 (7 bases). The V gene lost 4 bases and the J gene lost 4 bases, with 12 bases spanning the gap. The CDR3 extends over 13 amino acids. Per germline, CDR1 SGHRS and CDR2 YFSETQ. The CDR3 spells CASSMTGRYEQYF. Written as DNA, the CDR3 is TGCGCCAGCAGCATGACAGGGAGGTACGAGCAGTACTTC.

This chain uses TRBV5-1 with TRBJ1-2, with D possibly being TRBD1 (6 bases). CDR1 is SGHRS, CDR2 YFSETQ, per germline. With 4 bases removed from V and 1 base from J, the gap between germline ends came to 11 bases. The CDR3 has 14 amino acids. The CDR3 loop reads CASSETGNNYGYTF. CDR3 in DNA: TGCGCCAGCAGCGAGACAGGCAATAACTATGGCTACACCTTC.

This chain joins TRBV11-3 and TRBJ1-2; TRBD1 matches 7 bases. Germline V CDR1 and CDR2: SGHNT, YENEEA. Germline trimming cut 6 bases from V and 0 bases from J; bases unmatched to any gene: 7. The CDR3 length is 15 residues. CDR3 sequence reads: CASRFQGEANYGYTF. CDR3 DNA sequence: TGTGCCAGCAGGTTCCAGGGGGAAGCTAACTATGGCTACACCTTC.

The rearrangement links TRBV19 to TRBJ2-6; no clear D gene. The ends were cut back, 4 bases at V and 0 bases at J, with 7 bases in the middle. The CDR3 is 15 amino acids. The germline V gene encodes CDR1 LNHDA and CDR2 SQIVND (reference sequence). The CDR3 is CASSTDNSGANVLTF. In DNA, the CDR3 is TGTGCCAGTAGTACAGACAACTCTGGGGCCAACGTCCTGACTTTC.

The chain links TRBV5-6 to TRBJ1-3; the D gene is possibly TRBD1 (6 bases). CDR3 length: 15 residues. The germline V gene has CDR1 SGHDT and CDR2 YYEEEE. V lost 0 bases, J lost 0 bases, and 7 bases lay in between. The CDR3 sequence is CASSLGGGSGNTIYF. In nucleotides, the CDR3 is TGTGCCAGCAGCTTGGGAGGGGGCTCTGGAAACACCATATATTTT.

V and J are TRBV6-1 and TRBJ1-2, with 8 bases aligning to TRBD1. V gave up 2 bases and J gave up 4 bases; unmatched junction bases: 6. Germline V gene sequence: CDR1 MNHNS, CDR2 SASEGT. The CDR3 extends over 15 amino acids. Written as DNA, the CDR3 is TGTGCCAGCAGTGAAAACCCCGGGACAGGCTATGGCTACACCTTC. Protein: CASSENPGTGYGYTF.

The CDR3 sequence is CASSLNAIRAKNIQYF. CDR3 in DNA: TGTGCCAGCAGCCTTAATGCAATTCGGGCCAAAAACATTCAGTACTTC. The chain carries TRBV7-2 and TRBJ2-4, with D unresolved. The CDR3 has 16 amino acids. With 5 bases removed from V and 1 base from J, the gap between germline ends came to 15 bases. Germline V gives CDR1 SGHTA, CDR2 FQGNSA.

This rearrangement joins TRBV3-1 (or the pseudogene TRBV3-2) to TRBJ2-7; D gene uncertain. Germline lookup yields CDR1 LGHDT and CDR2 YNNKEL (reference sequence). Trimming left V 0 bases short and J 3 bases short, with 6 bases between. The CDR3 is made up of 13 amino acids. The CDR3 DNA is TGTGCCAGCAGCCAAGAATTTGACTACGAGCAGTACTTC. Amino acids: CASSQEFDYEQYF.

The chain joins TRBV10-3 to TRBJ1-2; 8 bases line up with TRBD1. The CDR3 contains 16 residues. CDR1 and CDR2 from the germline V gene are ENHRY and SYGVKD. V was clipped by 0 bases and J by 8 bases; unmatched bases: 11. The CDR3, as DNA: TGTGCCATCAGTGAGTCAGCTTCCGGCCAGGGGGCGGGCTACACCTTC. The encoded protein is CAISESASGQGAGYTF.

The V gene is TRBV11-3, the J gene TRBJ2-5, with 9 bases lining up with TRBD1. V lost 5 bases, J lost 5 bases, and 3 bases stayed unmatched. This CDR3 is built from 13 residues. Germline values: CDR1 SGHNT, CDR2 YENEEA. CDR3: CASSIGQGETQYF. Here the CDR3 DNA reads TGTGCCAGCAGCATAGGACAGGGGGAGACCCAGTACTTC.

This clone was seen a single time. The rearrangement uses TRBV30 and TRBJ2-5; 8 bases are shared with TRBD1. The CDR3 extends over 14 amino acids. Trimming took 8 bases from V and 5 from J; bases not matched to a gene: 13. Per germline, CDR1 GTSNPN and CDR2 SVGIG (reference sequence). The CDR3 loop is CARWGRGQMETQYF. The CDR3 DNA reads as TGTGCCCGATGGGGCAGGGGGCAAATGGAGACCCAGTACTTC.

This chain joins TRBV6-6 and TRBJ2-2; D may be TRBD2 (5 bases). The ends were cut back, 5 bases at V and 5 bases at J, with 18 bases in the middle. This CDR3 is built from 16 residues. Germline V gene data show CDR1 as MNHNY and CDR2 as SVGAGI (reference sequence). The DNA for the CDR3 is TGTGCCAGCAGTACCACTGGCGGAGGCCGGACCGGGGAGCTGTTTTTT. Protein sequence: CASSTTGGGRTGELFF.

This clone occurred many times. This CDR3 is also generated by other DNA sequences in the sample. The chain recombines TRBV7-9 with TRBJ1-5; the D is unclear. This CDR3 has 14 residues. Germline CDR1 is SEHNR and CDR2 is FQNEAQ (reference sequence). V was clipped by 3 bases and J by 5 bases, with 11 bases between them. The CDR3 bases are TGTGCCAGCAGCTTGGCGTCAGGCGATCAGCCCCAGCATTTT. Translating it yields CASSLASGDQPQHF.

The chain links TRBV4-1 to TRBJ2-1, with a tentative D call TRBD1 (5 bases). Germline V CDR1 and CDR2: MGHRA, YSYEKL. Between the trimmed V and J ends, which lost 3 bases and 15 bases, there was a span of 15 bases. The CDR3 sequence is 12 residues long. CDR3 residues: CASSQGWQGPFF. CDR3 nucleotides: TGCGCCAGCAGCCAGGGGTGGCAGGGCCCGTTCTTC.

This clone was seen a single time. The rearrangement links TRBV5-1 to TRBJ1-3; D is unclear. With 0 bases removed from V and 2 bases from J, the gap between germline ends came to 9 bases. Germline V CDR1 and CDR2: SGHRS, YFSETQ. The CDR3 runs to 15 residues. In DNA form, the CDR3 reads TGCGCCAGCAGCTTGGACGGGAACACTGGAAACACCATATATTTT. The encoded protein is CASSLDGNTGNTIYF.

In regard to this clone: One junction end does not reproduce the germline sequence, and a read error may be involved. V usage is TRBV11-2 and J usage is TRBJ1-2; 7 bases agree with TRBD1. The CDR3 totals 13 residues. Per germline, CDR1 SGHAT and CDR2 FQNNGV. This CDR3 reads CASSVDRDYGYTF. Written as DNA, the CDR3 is TGTGCCAGCAGCGTAGACAGGGACTATGGCTACACCTTC.

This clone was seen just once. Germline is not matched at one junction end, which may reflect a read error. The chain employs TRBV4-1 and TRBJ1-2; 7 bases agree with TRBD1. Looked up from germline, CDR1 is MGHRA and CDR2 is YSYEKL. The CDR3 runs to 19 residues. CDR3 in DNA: TGCGCCAGCAGCCAAGATCCCCCAGACGTCGGACAGGCTAATTATGGCTACACCTTC. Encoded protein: CASSQDPPDVGQANYGYTF.

CDR3 protein: CASRDRGRTDTQYF. CDR3 bases: TGCGCCAGCAGGGACAGGGGGCGCACAGATACGCAGTATTTT. The chain recombines TRBV4-1 with TRBJ2-3; 11 nucleotides align to TRBD1. Trimming at V came to 6 bases and at J to 1 base, leaving 0 bases not matched to a gene. This CDR3 comprises 14 residues. The V gene's germline CDR1 is MGHRA and CDR2 YSYEKL.

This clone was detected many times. CDR3 sequence reads: CASSENENYGYTF. DNA for the CDR3: TGTGCCAGCAGTGAAAACGAGAACTATGGCTACACCTTC. The chain couples TRBV6-1 to TRBJ1-2; D remains ambiguous. CDR1 and CDR2 from the germline V gene are MNHNS and SASEGT. V shed 2 bases and J shed 2 bases, with 6 bases lying between them. This CDR3 is 13 amino acids long.

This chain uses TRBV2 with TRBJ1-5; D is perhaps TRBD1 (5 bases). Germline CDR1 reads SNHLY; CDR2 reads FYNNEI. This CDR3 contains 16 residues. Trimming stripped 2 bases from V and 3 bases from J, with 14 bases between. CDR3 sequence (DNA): TGTGCCAGCAGTGAAATTGCGGGGGAGAACAATCAGCCCCAGCATTTT. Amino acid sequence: CASSEIAGENNQPQHF.

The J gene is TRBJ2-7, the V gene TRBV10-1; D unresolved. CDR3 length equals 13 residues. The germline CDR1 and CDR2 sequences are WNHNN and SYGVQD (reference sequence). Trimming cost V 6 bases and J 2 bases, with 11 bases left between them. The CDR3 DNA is TGCGCCAGCAGGATGGACGGTCCCTACGAGCAGTACTTC. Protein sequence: CASRMDGPYEQYF.

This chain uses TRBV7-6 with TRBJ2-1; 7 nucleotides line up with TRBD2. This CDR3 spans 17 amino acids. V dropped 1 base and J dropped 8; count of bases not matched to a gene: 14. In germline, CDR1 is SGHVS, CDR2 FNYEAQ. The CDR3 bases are TGTGCCAGCAGCTTAGGGTCGGCAGGGAGGGCTACCGATGAGCAGTTCTTC. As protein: CASSLGSAGRATDEQFF.

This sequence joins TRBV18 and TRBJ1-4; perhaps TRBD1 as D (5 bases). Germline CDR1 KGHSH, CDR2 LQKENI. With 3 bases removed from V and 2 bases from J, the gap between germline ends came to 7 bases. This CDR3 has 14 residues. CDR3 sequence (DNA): TGTGCCAGCTCACCGCAGGGTACTAATGAAAAACTGTTTTTT. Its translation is CASSPQGTNEKLFF.

This chain's CDR3 is CASSESAGEDEKLFF. The CDR3 DNA reads as TGCGCCAGCAGTGAGTCGGCGGGGGAGGATGAAAAACTGTTTTTT. The V gene is TRBV10-1, the J gene TRBJ1-4; maybe TRBD1 (5 bases). There are 15 residues in the CDR3. Germline values: CDR1 WNHNN, CDR2 SYGVQD (reference sequence). The ends were cut back, 0 bases at V and 6 bases at J, with 11 bases in the middle.

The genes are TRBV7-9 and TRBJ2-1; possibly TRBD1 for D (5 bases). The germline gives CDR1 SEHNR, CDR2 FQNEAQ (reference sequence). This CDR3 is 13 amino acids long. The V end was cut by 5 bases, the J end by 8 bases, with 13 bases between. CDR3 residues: CASSPAPGHEQFF. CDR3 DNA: TGTGCCAGCAGCCCCGCCCCAGGGCATGAGCAGTTCTTC.